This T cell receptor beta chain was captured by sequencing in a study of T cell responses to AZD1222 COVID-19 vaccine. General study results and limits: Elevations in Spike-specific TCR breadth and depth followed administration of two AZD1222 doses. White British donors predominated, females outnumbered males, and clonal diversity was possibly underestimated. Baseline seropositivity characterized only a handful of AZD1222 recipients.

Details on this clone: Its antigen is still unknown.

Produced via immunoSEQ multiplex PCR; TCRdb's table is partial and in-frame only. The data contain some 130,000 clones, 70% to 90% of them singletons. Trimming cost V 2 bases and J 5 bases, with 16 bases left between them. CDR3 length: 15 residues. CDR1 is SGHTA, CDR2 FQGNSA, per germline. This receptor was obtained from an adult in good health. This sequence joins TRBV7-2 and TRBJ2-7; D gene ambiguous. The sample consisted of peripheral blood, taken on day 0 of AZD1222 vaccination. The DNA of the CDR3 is TGTGCCAGCAGCTTACAAGCGCGGTCCGGTGACGAGCAGTACTTC. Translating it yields CASSLQARSGDEQYF.